The clone carrying this TCR beta chain was observed a handful of times. Its antigen is not identified. This may be a read error: a much more frequent sequence differs by one nucleotide. The sample is drawn from a study of tumor and adjacent non-tumor tissue in lung cancer. The overall study: Samples averaged around 4 million productive TCRbeta reads each.

Overall study findings and caveats: Tumor tissue had significantly higher TCR diversity than normal lung. Tumor TCR diversity, when higher, was linked to shorter survival. Normal lung showed higher cumulative top 100 clone frequency than tumor.

The template was RNA from unsorted bulk tissue. A modified ARM-PCR protocol with three rounds of nested PCR amplified TCRbeta. One entry per CDR3 protein, called by TCRdb with MiXCR from the multiplex PCR reads. The table records 60,000 to 85,000 distinct CDR3 sequences, more than 60% of them present only once. Sequencing used lung tumor tissue. The sequence was collected from a woman in her fifties or sixties with non-small cell lung cancer.

Here the CDR3 DNA reads TGTGCCAGCAGCTCCGAACTAACAGGGGATCAGCCCCAGCATTTT. This translates into CASSSELTGDQPQHF. The chain links TRBV7-9 to TRBJ1-5, with 7 bases identical to TRBD1. Losses at the gene ends were 4 bases for V and 5 bases for J; bases not matched to a gene: 8. CDR1 is SEHNR, CDR2 FQNEAQ, per germline (reference sequence). CDR3 length: 15 residues.